The sequence of this TCR beta chain was determined in a study of blood T cell repertoires in COVID-19. Study details: The samples span acute and convalescent COVID-19 from the United States, Italy and Spain. T cells, B-cell-depleted T cells, or PBMCs provided the cDNA or gDNA that served as material.

TCRdb's table, derived via immunoSEQ multiplex PCR, lists solely in-frame clones and lacks some. Of just over 650,000 clones listed, around 89% are singletons. The CDR3 has 14 residues. From germline, CDR1 is SGHDN and CDR2 FVKESK. The trim removed 2 bases at V and 4 bases at J, leaving 4 bases unmatched. The genes are TRBV14 and TRBJ2-5, with 7 bases lining up with TRBD1. Sequencing was performed on peripheral blood. The sequence was obtained from a woman younger than 30 with acute or convalescent COVID-19. CDR3 coding DNA: TGTGCCAGCAGCCAACCCTACAGGGGAGAGACCCAGTACTTC. As protein: CASSQPYRGETQYF.